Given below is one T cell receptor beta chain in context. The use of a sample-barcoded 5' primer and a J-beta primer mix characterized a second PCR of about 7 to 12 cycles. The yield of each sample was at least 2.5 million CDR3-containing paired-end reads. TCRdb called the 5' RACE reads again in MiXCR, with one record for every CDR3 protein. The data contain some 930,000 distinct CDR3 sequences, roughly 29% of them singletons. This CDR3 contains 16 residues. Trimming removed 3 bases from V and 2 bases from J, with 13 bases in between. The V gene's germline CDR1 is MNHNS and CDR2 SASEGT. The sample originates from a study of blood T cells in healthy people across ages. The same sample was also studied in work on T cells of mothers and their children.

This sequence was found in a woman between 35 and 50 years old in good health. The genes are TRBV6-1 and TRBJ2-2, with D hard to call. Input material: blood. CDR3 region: CASSDGRSDNTGELFF. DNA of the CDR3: TGTGCCAGCAGTGATGGACGAAGTGACAACACCGGGGAGCTGTTTTTT.